These 21 T cell receptor beta chains share one sample of origin, sequenced in a study of shared clonotypes between healthy human individuals. In the naive CD8 group, cells lacked CD45RO and were positively selected for CCR7, so terminally differentiated effector memory CD45RA+ cells were left out. Sequenced by immunoSEQ multiplex PCR; TCRdb stores in-frame clones only, minus some. Of some 2,100,000 clones in the sample, more than 85% are singletons; the top ten hold approximately 1.7%. Material for sequencing was naive CD8+ T cells from PBMCs. These receptor sequences come from a man between 18 and 29 years old in good health. Some clones in this sample may be carry-over from other donors' samples.

The chain joins TRBV6-4 to TRBJ2-7; D may be TRBD1 or TRBD2 (5 bases each). The germline V gene encodes CDR1 MRHNA and CDR2 SNTAGT. Trimming shortened V by 7 bases and J by 3 bases, and 13 bases separated the two germline ends. This CDR3 region has 13 residues. The chain's CDR3 is CASNRGLLYEQYF. CDR3 in DNA: TGTGCCAGCAACCGGGGCCTACTCTACGAGCAGTACTTC.

The chain employs TRBV13 and TRBJ1-1; no clear D gene. V was cut by 0 bases and J by 13 bases, with 24 bases left in between. CDR1 and CDR2 (germline): PRHDT, FYEKMQ (reference sequence). The CDR3 is 16 residues long. For the CDR3, the DNA is TGTGCCAGCAGCTTAGGCCGAGAGGGTCCGGAAAGTAGGGTTTTCTTT. Translation: CASSLGREGPESRVFF.

Comments on this clone: The same CDR3 also results from other DNA sequences found in this sample. The chain couples TRBV4-3 to TRBJ2-7; TRBD1 matches at 7 bases. This CDR3 region has 14 residues. J gave up 1 base and V 0 bases, and 0 bases lay outside the gene matches. Germline V gene lookup returns CDR1 LGHNA and CDR2 YSLEER. CDR3 protein: CASSQDRGSYEQYF. The CDR3 region has the DNA TGCGCCAGCAGCCAAGACAGGGGGTCCTACGAGCAGTACTTC.

The chain recombines TRBV28 with TRBJ2-7, with D perhaps TRBD2 (6 bases). The CDR3 has 14 residues. Deletions cut 3 bases from V and 3 bases from J, with 12 bases between. Germline V gene data show CDR1 as MDHEN and CDR2 as SYDVKM. The chain's CDR3 is CASSLKGTVYEQYF. The CDR3 DNA reads as TGTGCCAGCAGTTTGAAGGGGACTGTCTACGAGCAGTACTTC.

Here the CDR3 DNA reads TGTGCCAGCAGTGCAGTACTCCGCATGAACACTGAAGCTTTCTTT. As protein: CASSAVLRMNTEAFF. The chain recombines TRBV28 with TRBJ1-1, with no clear D. The CDR3 extends over 15 amino acids. The V end was cut by 5 bases, the J end by 0 bases, with 13 bases between. CDR1 MDHEN and CDR2 SYDVKM come from the germline V gene.

This chain connects TRBV10-3 to TRBJ1-1; TRBD1 might be the D (5 bases). Germline CDR1 and CDR2: ENHRY and SYGVKD. CDR3 length: 16 residues. Trimming left V 2 bases short and J 3 bases short, with 16 bases between. Here the CDR3 DNA reads TGTGCCATCAGTGAGCCGCAACGGTCGACAGACACTGAAGCTTTCTTT. Protein product: CAISEPQRSTDTEAFF.

This clone was counted a single time. This chain uses TRBV7-9 with TRBJ2-5; the match to TRBD2 covers 15 bases. With V trimmed by 5 bases and J by 5 bases, 6 bases remained unmatched. The CDR3 totals 16 residues. Germline values: CDR1 SEHNR, CDR2 FQNEAQ (reference sequence). DNA of the CDR3: TGTGCCAGCAGCACCGGACTAGCGGGAGGGCCTGAGACCCAGTACTTC. Translating gives CASSTGLAGGPETQYF.

Regarding this clone: At the DNA level, this CDR3 is encoded by other sequences in the same sample as well. The chain links TRBV14 to TRBJ2-3, with D unclear. The germline V gene encodes CDR1 SGHDN and CDR2 FVKESK. The length of the CDR3 is 12 residues. The V gene lost 0 bases and the J gene lost 2 bases, with 0 bases spanning the gap. The CDR3, as DNA: TGTGCCAGCAGCCAAGACACAGATACGCAGTATTTT. Translated: CASSQDTDTQYF.

This clone was picked up one time. The chain joins TRBV28 to TRBJ2-1; D is perhaps TRBD1 or TRBD2 (5 bases each). The germline V and J ends were trimmed by 10 bases and 7 bases, with 14 bases remaining between them. The germline gives CDR1 MDHEN, CDR2 SYDVKM. This CDR3 spans 12 amino acids. CDR3 DNA: TGTGCCACCGACCGGGACCGTAATGAGCAGTTCTTC. This translates into CATDRDRNEQFF.

This rearrangement joins TRBV9 to TRBJ1-1; D not certain. The CDR3 totals 14 residues. Germline V CDR1 and CDR2: SGDLS, YYNGEE. The V end lost 4 bases, the J end lost 3 bases, and 13 bases lay between the germline ends. The CDR3 reads CASSTGPGHTEAFF. The CDR3 DNA reads as TGTGCCAGCAGCACTGGCCCCGGGCACACTGAAGCTTTCTTT.

This clone was seen just once. The chain has TRBV2 and TRBJ2-2, with D unclear. The CDR3 runs to 16 residues. Trimming stripped 2 bases from V and 4 bases from J, with 14 bases between. Germline CDR1 is SNHLY and CDR2 is FYNNEI. CDR3: CASSEPHWSSTGELFF. CDR3 nucleotide sequence: TGTGCCAGCAGTGAACCCCATTGGAGCAGCACCGGGGAGCTGTTTTTT.

The J gene is TRBJ2-7, the V gene TRBV29-1, with 9 bases fitting TRBD2. J gave up 6 bases and V 0 bases, and 9 bases lay outside the gene matches. Germline values: CDR1 SQVTM, CDR2 ANQGSEA. This CDR3 contains 15 residues. CDR3 in DNA: TGCAGCGTTGAAGATGGTGGGCCAGCGGGAGGCGAGCAGTACTTC. It translates to CSVEDGGPAGGEQYF.

The rearrangement uses TRBV5-1 and TRBJ2-7; 12 bases agree with TRBD2. The CDR3 spans 17 residues. Trimming removed 4 bases from V and 0 bases from J; junction bases left unmatched: 8. The germline V gene has CDR1 SGHRS and CDR2 YFSETQ. The CDR3 reads CASSTRLAGAYSYEQYF. CDR3 nucleotides: TGCGCCAGCAGCACCAGACTAGCGGGGGCTTACTCCTACGAGCAGTACTTC.

This chain links TRBV28 with TRBJ2-4; D perhaps matches TRBD2 (6 bases). V was clipped by 4 bases and J by 2 bases, with 12 bases between them. CDR3 length equals 15 residues. Germline lookup yields CDR1 MDHEN and CDR2 SYDVKM. The CDR3 DNA is TGTGCCAGCAGTTCTCCGGGGACTTCCAAAAACATTCAGTACTTC. Translated, it gives CASSSPGTSKNIQYF.

As concerns this clone: The sample contains more than one DNA sequence encoding this CDR3. The chain couples TRBV19 to TRBJ1-5; D is unresolved. Germline-derived CDR1 and CDR2 are LNHDA and SQIVND (reference sequence). Deletions cut 1 base from V and 1 base from J, with 8 bases between. The CDR3 covers 15 residues. CDR3 nucleotides: TGTGCCAGTAGTATAGGGGGAGGAAGCAATCAGCCCCAGCATTTT. This translates into CASSIGGGSNQPQHF.

The chain recombines TRBV6-5 with TRBJ2-7, with 9 bases identical to TRBD1. The CDR3 has 13 amino acids. V lost 9 bases, J lost 6 bases, and 9 bases stayed unmatched. The V gene's germline CDR1 is MNHEY and CDR2 SVGAGI. CDR3 sequence: CASHPGTGREQYF. The DNA of the CDR3 is TGTGCCAGTCACCCCGGGACAGGGCGCGAGCAGTACTTC.

This chain links TRBV5-8 with TRBJ2-7; TRBD1 agrees at 9 bases. The CDR3 spans 15 residues. Germline V CDR1 and CDR2: SGHTS, YDEGEE. V lost 4 bases to trimming and J lost 0 bases; unmatched junction nucleotides: 5. DNA of the CDR3: TGTGCCAGCAGCCAAGGGACAGGGCACTCCTACGAGCAGTACTTC. Translating it yields CASSQGTGHSYEQYF.

This rearrangement joins TRBV11-2 to TRBJ2-5; 8 positions agree with TRBD1. The CDR3 contains 15 residues. With 4 bases clipped from V and 5 bases from J, the junction kept 9 bases outside the gene matches. Germline V gene lookup returns CDR1 SGHAT and CDR2 FQNNGV. The CDR3 is CASSWAGGAYETQYF. CDR3 nucleotides: TGTGCCAGCAGCTGGGCAGGGGGCGCGTATGAGACCCAGTACTTC.

The chain couples TRBV28 to TRBJ2-1; D possibly corresponds to TRBD2 (5 bases). CDR1 is MDHEN, CDR2 SYDVKM, per germline. The CDR3 loop spans 15 amino acids. Trimming left V 6 bases short and J 2 bases short, with 14 bases between. DNA for the CDR3: TGTGCCAGCAGCCTTAGACGGGGAACCTACAATGAGCAGTTCTTC. Protein product: CASSLRRGTYNEQFF.

J is TRBJ2-7 and V is TRBV7-2; perhaps TRBD2 as D (6 bases). Trimming removed 5 bases at V and 0 bases at J, with 14 bases between. This CDR3 region has 15 residues. The germline V gene encodes CDR1 SGHTA and CDR2 FQGNSA. The CDR3 region is CASSASGRVSYEQYF. The CDR3 DNA sequence: TGTGCCAGCAGCGCCAGCGGGCGAGTCTCCTACGAGCAGTACTTC.

This chain connects TRBV5-8 to TRBJ1-1; D is unresolved. Germline lookup yields CDR1 SGHTS and CDR2 YDEGEE. V was trimmed by 6 bases and J by 9 bases, leaving 9 bases between them. The CDR3 length is 10 residues. The CDR3 reads CASIVMQAFF. CDR3 bases: TGTGCCAGCATAGTGATGCAAGCTTTCTTT.